This T cell receptor beta chain was profiled in a study of blood T cell repertoires in COVID-19. Study-wide context: Sites in the United States, Italy and Spain provided acute and convalescent COVID-19 samples.

As processed by the authors: Using reference gene primer amplification, nucleated cell counts were estimated. Clones were read by immunoSEQ multiplex PCR, and TCRdb kept only the in-frame ones, dropping some. V, J and clone size derive from that table, while D and trimming were established from the DNA sequence. The table shows roughly 150,000 clones, with 78% occurring only once. Germline lookup yields CDR1 LGHNA and CDR2 YNFKEQ. The CDR3 is 16 residues long. Trimming at V came to 0 bases and at J to 9 bases, leaving 8 bases not matched to a gene. Donors were grouped by their self-reported clinical history.

The chain recombines TRBV4-2 with TRBJ2-1; 10 bases fit TRBD2. The sequence was collected from a woman between 50 and 59 years old who had recovered from COVID-19. Input material: PBMCs or T cells enriched from blood (not recorded which). CDR3 loop: CASSQELAGYVGEQFF. CDR3 DNA: TGTGCCAGCAGCCAAGAACTAGCGGGGTACGTTGGTGAGCAGTTCTTC.